One sample yielded the 11 T cell receptor beta chains listed below, sequenced in a study of cytomegalovirus exposure and HLA in healthy donors. Researchers ran the PCR with 60 Vbeta and 13 Jbeta primers. Assay used: immunoSEQ multiplex PCR; TCRdb lists only in-frame clones, some missing. The table has under 200,000 clones, about 13% seen once; the top ten hold about 7.8%. Sequencing input: PBMCs. The receptor source for this set is a man in his forties or fifties in good health and CMV-seropositive.

This chain links TRBV6-5 with TRBJ1-5; D call uncertain. The CDR3 length is 12 residues. The V gene lost 5 bases and the J gene lost 7 bases, with 9 bases spanning the gap. The germline gives CDR1 MNHEY, CDR2 SVGAGI. In nucleotides, the CDR3 is TGTGCCAGCAGTGGAGGAGGCCAGCCCCAGCATTTT. Translating gives CASSGGGQPQHF.

The CDR3 nucleotides are TGTGCCAGCAGGCCTAGTACTGTGCAGGGAGGCGGCTACACCTTC. This translates into CASRPSTVQGGGYTF. The V call is TRBV25-1, the J call TRBJ1-2; D perhaps matches TRBD1 (5 bases). Trimming stripped 6 bases from V and 8 bases from J, with 22 bases between. This CDR3 comprises 15 residues. CDR1 is MGHDK and CDR2 is SYGVNS in the germline V gene.

This clone was counted only a few times. The chain employs TRBV28 and TRBJ1-6; 8 bases are a match to TRBD1. V was clipped by 5 bases and J by 6 bases; unmatched bases: 6. Germline assignment: CDR1 MDHEN and CDR2 SYDVKM. The CDR3 is 15 residues long. The CDR3 DNA sequence: TGTGCCAGCAGTACGACAGGGGAGGGTAATTCACCCCTCCACTTT. Amino acids: CASSTTGEGNSPLHF.

There are a few counts of this clone. This chain joins TRBV5-1 and TRBJ2-1; 13 bases map to TRBD2. This CDR3 spans 15 amino acids. Germline CDR1 is SGHRS and CDR2 is YFSETQ. Unmatched junction bases numbered 3, after V lost 4 bases and J lost 5 bases. CDR3 sequence: CASSLLAGGNNEQFF. As DNA, the CDR3 is TGCGCCAGCAGCCTACTAGCGGGGGGGAACAATGAGCAGTTCTTC.

The table lists this clone with a few counts. The chain has TRBV10-3 and TRBJ1-2; 10 nucleotides align to TRBD1. This CDR3 contains 13 residues. V shed 3 bases, J shed 8 bases, and the junction held 3 bases outside the gene matches. Germline lookup yields CDR1 ENHRY and CDR2 SYGVKD. CDR3 sequence: CAISDRDRGGYTF. The CDR3, as DNA: TGTGCCATCAGTGACCGGGACAGGGGCGGCTACACCTTC.

About this clone: Other nucleotide sequences in the sample specify the same CDR3. This chain links TRBV12-5 with TRBJ1-1; D unresolved. V was clipped by 0 bases and J by 1 base, with 9 bases between them. Looked up from germline, CDR1 is LGHNT and CDR2 is FRNRAP. This CDR3 has 15 residues. DNA for the CDR3: TGTGCTAGTGGTTTGGTACTGGGGAGGAACACTGAAGCTTTCTTT. The encoded protein is CASGLVLGRNTEAFF.

This clone showed up just a few times. The chain employs TRBV18 and TRBJ1-3, with TRBD1 as a possible D gene (6 bases). V lost 3 bases and J lost 0, with 18 bases in between. The CDR3 length is 18 residues. Germline lookup yields CDR1 KGHSH and CDR2 LQKENI. The CDR3: CASSPQTGTLHSGNTIYF. The CDR3 nucleotides read TGTGCCAGCTCACCCCAGACCGGGACACTACACTCTGGAAACACCATATATTTT. The variable domain in full, completed from reference TRBV18 and TRBJ1-3, reads NAGVMQNPRHLVRRRGQEARLRCSPMKGHSHVYWYRQLPEEGLKFMVYLQKENIIDESGMPKERFSAEFPKEGPSILRIQQVVRGDSAAYFCASSPQTGTLHSGNTIYFGEGSWLTVV.

The chain links TRBV7-6 to TRBJ1-6, with TRBD1 identical over 9 bases. The CDR3 is 18 amino acids. Germline V lookup: CDR1 SGHVS, CDR2 FNYEAQ. Losses at the gene ends were 3 bases for V and 0 bases for J; bases not matched to a gene: 6. The DNA of the CDR3 is TGTGCCAGCAGCTTTTCCGGGACAGGGAGCTCCTATAATTCACCCCTCCACTTT. Its translation: CASSFSGTGSSYNSPLHF.

This clone has more than one count but fewer than ten. The chain recombines TRBV2 with TRBJ1-4; perhaps TRBD1 as D (5 bases). This CDR3 comprises 14 residues. The ends were cut back, 4 bases at V and 8 bases at J, with 14 bases in the middle. Per the germline V gene, CDR1 is SNHLY and CDR2 is FYNNEI. CDR3 sequence reads: CASSVGGTSEKLFF. The CDR3 DNA reads TGTGCCAGCAGTGTCGGGGGAACTTCCGAAAAACTGTTTTTT.

This clone has only a few counts. The V call is TRBV30, the J call TRBJ1-5, with 7 positions matching TRBD1. V dropped 1 base and J dropped 8; count of bases not matched to a gene: 8. The CDR3 spans 14 residues. Germline assignment: CDR1 GTSNPN and CDR2 SVGIG (reference sequence). The CDR3 protein is CAWSGGGTMKPQHF. CDR3 in DNA: TGTGCCTGGAGTGGAGGGGGCACGATGAAGCCCCAGCATTTT.

The chain combines TRBV29-1 with TRBJ1-2; D ambiguous. The CDR3 loop spans 13 amino acids. Trimming pared 6 bases from V and 2 bases from J, leaving 13 bases between. CDR1 SQVTM and CDR2 ANQGSEA come from the germline V gene. The CDR3 sequence: CSVETRLNYGYTF. In nucleotides, the CDR3 is TGCAGCGTCGAGACCCGACTGAACTATGGCTACACCTTC.